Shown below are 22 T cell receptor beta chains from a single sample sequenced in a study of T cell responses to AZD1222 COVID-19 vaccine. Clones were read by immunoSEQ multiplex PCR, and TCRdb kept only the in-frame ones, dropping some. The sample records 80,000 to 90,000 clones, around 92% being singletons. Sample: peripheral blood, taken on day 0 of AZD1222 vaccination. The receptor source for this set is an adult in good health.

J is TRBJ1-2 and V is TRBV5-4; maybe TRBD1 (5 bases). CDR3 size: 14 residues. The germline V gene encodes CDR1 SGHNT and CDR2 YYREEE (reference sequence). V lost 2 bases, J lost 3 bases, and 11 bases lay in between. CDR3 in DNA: TGTGCCAGCAGCTTTGGGGGGAGCGACTATGGCTACACCTTC. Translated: CASSFGGSDYGYTF.

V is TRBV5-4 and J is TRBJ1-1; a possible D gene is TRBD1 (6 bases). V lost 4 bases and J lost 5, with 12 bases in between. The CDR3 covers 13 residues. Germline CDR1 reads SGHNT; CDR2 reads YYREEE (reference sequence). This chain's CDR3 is CASSAAGDTEAFF. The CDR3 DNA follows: TGTGCCAGCAGCGCAGCAGGGGATACTGAAGCTTTCTTT.

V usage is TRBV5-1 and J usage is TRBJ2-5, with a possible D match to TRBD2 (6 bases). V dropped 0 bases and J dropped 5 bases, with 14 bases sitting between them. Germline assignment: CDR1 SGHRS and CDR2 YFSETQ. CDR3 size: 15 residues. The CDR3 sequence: CASSLGPAGGETQYF. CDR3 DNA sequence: TGCGCCAGCAGCTTGGGGCCAGCGGGTGGGGAGACCCAGTACTTC.

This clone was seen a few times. The CDR3 spells CASSLYSGTRDYGYTF. CDR3 nucleotide sequence: TGTGCCAGCAGCCTCTACTCCGGGACACGGGACTATGGCTACACCTTC. The chain has TRBV3-1 (or the pseudogene TRBV3-2) and TRBJ1-2; perhaps TRBD1 as D (6 bases). The germline gives CDR1 LGHDT, CDR2 YNNKEL (reference sequence). This CDR3 comprises 16 residues. The V gene lost 4 bases and the J gene lost 3 bases, with 18 bases spanning the gap.

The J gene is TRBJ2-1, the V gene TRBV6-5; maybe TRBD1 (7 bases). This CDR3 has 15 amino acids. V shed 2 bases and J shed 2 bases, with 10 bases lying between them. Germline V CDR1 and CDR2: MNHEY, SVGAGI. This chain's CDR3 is CASSYRRGAYNEQFF. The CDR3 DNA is TGTGCCAGCAGTTACCGCAGGGGGGCCTACAATGAGCAGTTCTTC.

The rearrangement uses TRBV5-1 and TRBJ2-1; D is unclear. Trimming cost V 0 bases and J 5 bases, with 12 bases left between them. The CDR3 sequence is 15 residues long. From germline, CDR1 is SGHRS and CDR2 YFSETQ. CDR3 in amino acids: CASSLGAGLNNEQFF. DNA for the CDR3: TGCGCCAGCAGCTTGGGAGCCGGGCTAAACAATGAGCAGTTCTTC.

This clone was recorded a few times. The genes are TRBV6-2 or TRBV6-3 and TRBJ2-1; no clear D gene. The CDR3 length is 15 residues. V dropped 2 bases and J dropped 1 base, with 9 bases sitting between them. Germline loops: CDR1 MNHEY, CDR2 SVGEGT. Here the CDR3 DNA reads TGTGCCAGCAGTTACAAGAGTTTATCCTACAATGAGCAGTTCTTC. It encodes CASSYKSLSYNEQFF.

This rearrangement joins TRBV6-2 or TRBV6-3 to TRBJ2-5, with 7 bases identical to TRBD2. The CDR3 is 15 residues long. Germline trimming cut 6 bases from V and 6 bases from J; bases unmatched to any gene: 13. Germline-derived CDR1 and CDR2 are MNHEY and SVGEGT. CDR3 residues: CASSSLARGLQTQYF. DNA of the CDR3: TGTGCCAGCAGCTCACTAGCGAGGGGCCTACAGACCCAGTACTTC.

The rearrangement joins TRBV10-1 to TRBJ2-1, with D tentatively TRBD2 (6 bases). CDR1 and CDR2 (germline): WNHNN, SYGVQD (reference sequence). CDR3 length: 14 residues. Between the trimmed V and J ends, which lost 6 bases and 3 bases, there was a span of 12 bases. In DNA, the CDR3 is TGCGCCAGCAGCGGCTCGCGGGGCTACAATGAGCAGTTCTTC. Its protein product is CASSGSRGYNEQFF.

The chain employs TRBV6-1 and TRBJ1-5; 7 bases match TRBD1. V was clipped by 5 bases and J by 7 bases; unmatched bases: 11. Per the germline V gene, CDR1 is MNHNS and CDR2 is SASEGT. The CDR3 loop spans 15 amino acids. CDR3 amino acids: CASSHGQAQGQPQHF. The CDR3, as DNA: TGTGCCAGCAGTCACGGACAGGCCCAGGGACAGCCCCAGCATTTT.

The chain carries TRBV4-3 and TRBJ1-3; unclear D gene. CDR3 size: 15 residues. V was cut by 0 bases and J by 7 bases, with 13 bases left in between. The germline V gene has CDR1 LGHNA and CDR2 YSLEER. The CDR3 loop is CASSQELGAENTIYF. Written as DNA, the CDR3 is TGCGCCAGCAGCCAAGAGTTGGGAGCGGAGAACACCATATATTTT.

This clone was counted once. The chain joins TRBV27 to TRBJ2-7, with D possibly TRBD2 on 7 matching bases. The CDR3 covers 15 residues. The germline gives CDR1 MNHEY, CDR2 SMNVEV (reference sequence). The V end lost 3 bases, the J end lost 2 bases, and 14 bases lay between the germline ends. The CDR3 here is CASSLTSWTAYEQYF. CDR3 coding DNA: TGTGCCAGCAGTTTGACTAGCTGGACAGCCTACGAGCAGTACTTC.

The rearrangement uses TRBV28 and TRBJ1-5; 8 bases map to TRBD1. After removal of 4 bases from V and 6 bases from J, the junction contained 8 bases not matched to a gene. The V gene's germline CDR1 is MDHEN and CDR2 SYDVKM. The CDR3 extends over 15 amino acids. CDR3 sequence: CASSSKQGGRQPQHF. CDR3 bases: TGTGCCAGCAGTTCCAAACAGGGGGGACGTCAGCCCCAGCATTTT. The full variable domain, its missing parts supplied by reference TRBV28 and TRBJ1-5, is DVKVTQSSRYLVKRTGEKVFLECVQDMDHENMFWYRQDPGLGLRLIYFSYDVKMKEKGDIPEGYSVSREKKERFSLILESASTNQTSMYLCASSSKQGGRQPQHFGDGTRLSIL.

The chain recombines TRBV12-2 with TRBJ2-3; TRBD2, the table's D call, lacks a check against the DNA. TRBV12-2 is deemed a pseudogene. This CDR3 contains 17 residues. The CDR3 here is CASRLAAYEVGTDTQYF. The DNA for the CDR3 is TGTGCAAGTCGCTTAGCGGCTTACGAGGTGGGCACAGATACGCAGTATTTT.

In nucleotides, the CDR3 is TGTGCCAGCAGCTTTTCAGGCAATGAGCAGTTCTTC. Its protein is CASSFSGNEQFF. The chain uses TRBV7-8 and TRBJ2-1; no reliable D call. CDR1 is SGHVS and CDR2 is FQNEAQ in the germline V gene. V lost 3 bases, J lost 6 bases, and 6 bases lay in between. The CDR3 covers 12 residues.

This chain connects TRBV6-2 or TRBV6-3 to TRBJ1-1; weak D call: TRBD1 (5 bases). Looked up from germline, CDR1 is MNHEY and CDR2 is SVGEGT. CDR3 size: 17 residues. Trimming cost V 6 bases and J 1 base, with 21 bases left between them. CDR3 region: CASSQDRPWSANTEAFF. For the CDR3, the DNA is TGTGCCAGCAGCCAAGACAGACCCTGGAGTGCGAACACTGAAGCTTTCTTT.

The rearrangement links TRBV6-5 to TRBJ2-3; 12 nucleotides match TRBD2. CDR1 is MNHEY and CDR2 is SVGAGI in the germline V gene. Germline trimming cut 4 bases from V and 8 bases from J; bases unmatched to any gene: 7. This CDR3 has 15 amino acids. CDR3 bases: TGTGCCAGCAGTTTGACTAGCGGGGGAATGGGTACGCAGTATTTT. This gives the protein CASSLTSGGMGTQYF.

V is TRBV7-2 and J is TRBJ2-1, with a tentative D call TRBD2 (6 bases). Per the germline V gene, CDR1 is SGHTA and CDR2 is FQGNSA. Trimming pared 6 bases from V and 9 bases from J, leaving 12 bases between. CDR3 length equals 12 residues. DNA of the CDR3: TGTGCCAGCAGGATGGTGGGGGGTGAGCAGTTCTTC. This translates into CASRMVGGEQFF. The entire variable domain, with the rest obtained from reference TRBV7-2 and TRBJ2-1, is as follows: GAGVSQSPSNKVTEKGKDVELRCDPISGHTALYWYRQSLGQGLEFLIYFQGNSAPDKSGLPSDRFSAERTGGSVSTLTIQRTQQEDSAVYLCASRMVGGEQFFGPGTRLTVL.

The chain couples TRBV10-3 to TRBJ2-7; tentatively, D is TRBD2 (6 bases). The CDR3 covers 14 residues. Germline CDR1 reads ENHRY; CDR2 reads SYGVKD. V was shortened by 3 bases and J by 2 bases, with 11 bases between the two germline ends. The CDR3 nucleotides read TGTGCCATCAGTGACGGGACTCGGACCTACGAGCAGTACTTC. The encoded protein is CAISDGTRTYEQYF.

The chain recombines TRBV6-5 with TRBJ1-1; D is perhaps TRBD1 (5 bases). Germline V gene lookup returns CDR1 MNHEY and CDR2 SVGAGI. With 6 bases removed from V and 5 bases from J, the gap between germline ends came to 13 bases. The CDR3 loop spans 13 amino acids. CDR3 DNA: TGTGCCAGCAGGTTTCAGGGTGGAACTGAAGCTTTCTTT. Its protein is CASRFQGGTEAFF.

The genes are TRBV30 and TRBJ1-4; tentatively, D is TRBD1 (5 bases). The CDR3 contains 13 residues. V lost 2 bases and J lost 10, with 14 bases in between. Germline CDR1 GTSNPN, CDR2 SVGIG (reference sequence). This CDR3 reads CAWSIQEGGKLFF. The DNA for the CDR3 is TGTGCCTGGAGTATACAGGAGGGTGGAAAACTGTTTTTT.

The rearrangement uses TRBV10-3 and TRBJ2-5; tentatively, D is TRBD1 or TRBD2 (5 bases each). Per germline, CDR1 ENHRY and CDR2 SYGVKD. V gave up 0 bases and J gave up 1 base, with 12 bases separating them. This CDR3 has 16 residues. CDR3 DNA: TGTGCCATCAGTGAGTCGAGGGACGGGGTCCAAGAGACCCAGTACTTC. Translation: CAISESRDGVQETQYF.